One T cell receptor beta chain is described in this entry. This entry comes from a study of shared clonotypes between healthy human individuals. Assay: immunoSEQ multiplex PCR; the TCRdb copy retains only in-frame clones and omits some. The profile shows some 1.4 million clones, more than 95% of them singletons. The CDR3 is 14 residues long. Trimming shortened V by 2 bases and J by 3 bases, and 10 bases separated the two germline ends. From germline, CDR1 is MDHEN and CDR2 SYDVKM. This chain connects TRBV28 to TRBJ1-1; D is perhaps TRBD1 (6 bases). The sample comprised naive CD4+ T cells sorted from blood. The subset is: CD45RA+ positively selected. The clonotype comes from a man between 25 and 39 years old in good health. The CDR3 nucleotides are TGTGCCAGCAGTTTAGCACAGGGCGACACTGAAGCTTTCTTT. Protein: CASSLAQGDTEAFF.